This is a list of T cell receptor beta chains from one sample in a study of T cells after somatic rescue of genetic block. Clones were read by immunoSEQ multiplex PCR, and TCRdb kept only the in-frame ones, dropping some. The sample includes roughly 67,000 clones, under 95% of them seen just once. The sequenced material came from peripheral blood mononuclear cells (PBMCs). The receptor source for this set is a man aged 40-49 years. Each CDR3 is given with its conserved first and last residue. The order of the fields is V gene, clone size, D gene, J gene, CDR3 DNA, CDR3 protein. D genes are given only for firm matches. Where a row states a size, it is once, few, many or the class of an expanded clone; other rows omit it.

V: TRBV6-6
size: .
D: TRBD2
J: TRBJ2-5
DNA: TGTGCCAGCAGCCCAGCGGGGGTACAAGAGACCCAGTACTTC
CDR3: CASSPAGVQETQYF

V: TRBV27
size: .
D: .
J: TRBJ1-2
DNA: TGTGCCAGCAGTTTATACCGTGGACCGGGAGACGATGGCTACACCTTC
CDR3: CASSLYRGPGDDGYTF

V: TRBV19
size: .
D: TRBD1
J: TRBJ1-1
DNA: TGTGCCAGTTGTAAACAGGGGCACACTGAAGCTTTCTTT
CDR3: CASCKQGHTEAFF

V: TRBV4-2
size: few
D: .
J: TRBJ1-5
DNA: TGTGCCAGCAGCCAGAACCAAAATAGCAATCAGCCCCAGCATTTT
CDR3: CASSQNQNSNQPQHF

V: TRBV5-4
size: .
D: .
J: TRBJ2-3
DNA: TGTGCCAGCAGCTTTTTACTTACGCAGTATTTT
CDR3: CASSFLLTQYF

V: TRBV7-2
size: .
D: .
J: TRBJ2-7
DNA: TGTGCCAGCAGCTTACGGTCTGCCAGCCTCTACGAGCAGTACTTC
CDR3: CASSLRSASLYEQYF

V: TRBV7-8
size: .
D: TRBD1
J: TRBJ1-5
DNA: TGTGCCAGCAGCTTAGGGACAGGGCTCAATCAGCCCCAGCATTTT
CDR3: CASSLGTGLNQPQHF

V: TRBV13
size: .
D: .
J: TRBJ2-2
DNA: TGTGCCAGCAGCTTATACCTTGAGGAGCTGTTTTTT
CDR3: CASSLYLEELFF

V: TRBV6-6
size: .
D: TRBD2
J: TRBJ2-4
DNA: TGTGCCAGCAGTGGGCCGGGACTAGACATTCAGTACTTC
CDR3: CASSGPGLDIQYF

V: TRBV18
size: .
D: .
J: TRBJ1-1
DNA: TGTGCCAGCTCACCACCGGGGGGCAGGAACGAAGCTTTCTTT
CDR3: CASSPPGGRNEAFF

V: TRBV6-1
size: .
D: TRBD1
J: TRBJ2-7
DNA: TGTGCCAGCAGTGAAATTGAGACAGGGGCCTACGAGCAGTACTTC
CDR3: CASSEIETGAYEQYF

V: TRBV11-2
size: once
D: .
J: TRBJ2-3
DNA: TGTGCCAGCAGCTTAACTCTCCTAGCTAGCACAGATACGCAGTATTTT
CDR3: CASSLTLLASTDTQYF

V: TRBV7-9
size: .
D: TRBD1
J: TRBJ2-7
DNA: TGTGCCAGCAGCCTCGGACAGGGTAAGATCCACGAGCAGTACTTC
CDR3: CASSLGQGKIHEQYF

V: TRBV7-7
size: .
D: .
J: TRBJ2-1
DNA: TGTGCCAGCAGCCTAGGACGGTCCTACAATGAGCAGTTCTTC
CDR3: CASSLGRSYNEQFF

V: TRBV1
size: .
D: .
J: TRBJ2-1
DNA: TGCACCAGCAGCCAAGACCGGATTACCTACAATGAGCAGTTCTTC
CDR3: CTSSQDRITYNEQFF

V: TRBV15
size: .
D: .
J: TRBJ2-3
DNA: TGTGCCACCAGCAGAGAAGTCGCAGGGGTTGGAGATACGCAGTATTTT
CDR3: CATSREVAGVGDTQYF

V: TRBV10-3
size: .
D: .
J: TRBJ1-6
DNA: TGTGCCATCAGTGAGTCGGGCAGGGGAGATTCACCCCTCCACTTT
CDR3: CAISESGRGDSPLHF

V: TRBV2
size: .
D: TRBD1
J: TRBJ2-7
DNA: TGTGCCGGACGACAGGGAACCTACGAGCAGTACTTC
CDR3: CAGRQGTYEQYF

V: TRBV6-6
size: few
D: .
J: TRBJ1-6
DNA: TGTGCCTCTACCCGCTACGGGAATTCACCCCTCCACTTT
CDR3: CASTRYGNSPLHF

V: TRBV7-2
size: .
D: .
J: TRBJ1-1
DNA: TGTGCCAGCAGCGCCTTCCTGAACACTGAAGCTTTCTTT
CDR3: CASSAFLNTEAFF

V: TRBV28
size: .
D: .
J: TRBJ1-2
DNA: TGTGCCAGCAGTTTTGGGCTTCTCTATGGCTACACCTTC
CDR3: CASSFGLLYGYTF

V: TRBV7-9
size: .
D: .
J: TRBJ1-1
DNA: TGTGCCAGCAGCAAGTACACGATACCGAACACTGAAGCTTTCTTT
CDR3: CASSKYTIPNTEAFF

V: TRBV19
size: .
D: TRBD1
J: TRBJ1-3
DNA: TGTGCCAGTAGTATGTCGGGACAGCTCTCTGGAAACACCATATATTTT
CDR3: CASSMSGQLSGNTIYF

V: TRBV27
size: once
D: .
J: TRBJ1-1
DNA: TGTGCCAGCAGTTTCTTGGGGTCCCCGAACACTGAAGCTTTCTTT
CDR3: CASSFLGSPNTEAFF

V: TRBV4-2
size: .
D: .
J: TRBJ1-1
DNA: TGTGCCAGCAGCCACATGGACGGCAAAGTGACTGAAGCTTTCTTT
CDR3: CASSHMDGKVTEAFF

V: TRBV18
size: .
D: TRBD2
J: TRBJ2-1
DNA: TGTGCCAGCTCCCCCGGGACTAGGTCGGGTGAGCAGTTCTTC
CDR3: CASSPGTRSGEQFF

V: TRBV11-2
size: once
D: .
J: TRBJ1-3
DNA: TGTGCCAGCAGCTTAGCTGCGGGGACCTCTGGAAACACCATATATTTT
CDR3: CASSLAAGTSGNTIYF

V: TRBV9
size: .
D: .
J: TRBJ2-3
DNA: TGTGCCAGCAGCGCCCTCCCTGGCGGTAGCACAGATACGCAGTATTTT
CDR3: CASSALPGGSTDTQYF

V: TRBV28
size: .
D: .
J: TRBJ2-3
DNA: TGTGCCAGCAGTTTATCAGGGGACTTCCCTTGGACGCAGTATTTT
CDR3: CASSLSGDFPWTQYF

V: TRBV9
size: .
D: TRBD1
J: TRBJ2-2
DNA: TGTGCCAGCAGCGAGGGGACAGTAAACACCGGGGAGCTGTTTTTT
CDR3: CASSEGTVNTGELFF

V: TRBV7-2
size: .
D: TRBD1
J: TRBJ1-6
DNA: TGTGCCAGCAGCGAGCGACAGGGTGGGAATTCACCCCTCCACTTT
CDR3: CASSERQGGNSPLHF

V: TRBV11-3
size: .
D: .
J: TRBJ2-1
DNA: TGTGCCAGCAGCTCTTCTTGGTCCTACAATGAGCAGTTCTTC
CDR3: CASSSSWSYNEQFF

V: TRBV7-2
size: .
D: TRBD2
J: TRBJ2-5
DNA: TGTGCCAGCAGCCTCCGACTAGCGGGGCAAGAGACCCAGTACTTC
CDR3: CASSLRLAGQETQYF

V: TRBV7-9
size: .
D: .
J: TRBJ1-1
DNA: TGTGCCAGCAGCGAACCGGGAGGCATGAACACTGAAGCTTTCTTT
CDR3: CASSEPGGMNTEAFF

V: TRBV10-1
size: .
D: .
J: TRBJ2-1
DNA: TGCGCCAGCAGCCCCGGGGCCTACAATGAGCAGTTCTTC
CDR3: CASSPGAYNEQFF

V: TRBV5-1
size: once
D: TRBD1
J: TRBJ1-2
DNA: TGCGCCAGCAGCTCCCGGACAGGGTACGGTGGCTACACCTTC
CDR3: CASSSRTGYGGYTF

V: TRBV7-2
size: .
D: .
J: TRBJ1-6
DNA: TGTGCCAGCAGCTTAACCTCAAATTCACCCCTCCACTTT
CDR3: CASSLTSNSPLHF

V: TRBV2
size: .
D: .
J: TRBJ2-3
DNA: TGTGCCAGCAGTGCCCGGCTAGATAGCACAGATACGCAGTATTTT
CDR3: CASSARLDSTDTQYF

V: TRBV21-1
size: once
D: .
J: TRBJ2-6
DNA: TGTGCCAGCAGCGGCGCGGTGAGCTCTGGGGCCAACGTCCTGACTTTC
CDR3: CASSGAVSSGANVLTF

V: TRBV30
size: .
D: .
J: TRBJ1-1
DNA: TGTGCCTGGAGTAGACAGGTTAACACTGAAGCTTTCTTT
CDR3: CAWSRQVNTEAFF

V: TRBV19
size: .
D: .
J: TRBJ1-1
DNA: TGTGCCAGTAGTACTCCCGGGGGGAGAACTGAAGCTTTCTTT
CDR3: CASSTPGGRTEAFF

V: TRBV14
size: .
D: .
J: TRBJ2-2
DNA: TGTGCCAGCAGCCACATTGGGGGCTCATACACCGGGGAGCTGTTTTTT
CDR3: CASSHIGGSYTGELFF

V: TRBV14
size: .
D: TRBD2
J: TRBJ2-3
DNA: TGTGCCAGCAGCCAGGGGGGACTAGCGTCCGCAGATACGCAGTATTTT
CDR3: CASSQGGLASADTQYF

V: TRBV7-2
size: .
D: .
J: TRBJ2-4
DNA: TGTGCCAGCAGCTTAGGAGGCATTCAGTACTTC
CDR3: CASSLGGIQYF

V: TRBV5-6
size: .
D: .
J: TRBJ1-4
DNA: TGTGCCAGCAGCTCAGGTGTCAGGGGATATAATGAAAAACTGTTTTTT
CDR3: CASSSGVRGYNEKLFF

V: TRBV4-1
size: .
D: TRBD1
J: TRBJ2-3
DNA: TGCGCCAGCAGGCAAGGACAGGGGGGCAGCACAGATACGCAGTATTTT
CDR3: CASRQGQGGSTDTQYF

V: TRBV19
size: .
D: TRBD2
J: TRBJ2-1
DNA: TGTGCCAGTACCTTAGCGGGAAGGGGGATCAATGAGCAGTTCTTC
CDR3: CASTLAGRGINEQFF

V: TRBV4-2
size: .
D: TRBD1
J: TRBJ2-7
DNA: TGTGCCAGCAGCCAAGATCCGGGACAGGGAGGCTACGAGCAGTACTTC
CDR3: CASSQDPGQGGYEQYF

V: TRBV5-1
size: .
D: .
J: TRBJ1-3
DNA: TGCGCCAGCAGCCACAGGACTGGCTCTGGAAACACCATATATTTT
CDR3: CASSHRTGSGNTIYF

V: TRBV2
size: .
D: TRBD1
J: TRBJ1-5
DNA: TGTGCCAGCAGGGCACAGGGGGCGATGAACCAGCCCCAGCATTTT
CDR3: CASRAQGAMNQPQHF

V: TRBV15
size: .
D: .
J: TRBJ1-4
DNA: TGTGCCACCAGCAGAGATTTACTACACTCTTTGGACCCAACTAATGAAAAACTGTTTTTT
CDR3: CATSRDLLHSLDPTNEKLFF